This T cell receptor (beta chain) was obtained from a study of shared clonotypes between healthy human individuals. A few counts support this clone. Its antigen is still unknown. V shed 5 bases and J shed 1 base, with 8 bases lying between them. This CDR3 is 12 amino acids long. In germline, CDR1 is GTSNPN, CDR2 SVGIG (reference sequence). Nashville, Tennessee was home to all donors, who were Caucasian adults. Study-level results: Large sequencing depth failed to make sorted-subset sequencing complete, rarefaction showed.

The data were produced by immunoSEQ multiplex PCR, yet TCRdb's version contains in-frame clones alone and is incomplete. The sample has about 680,000 clones, around 78% seen once. Sample: memory CD4+ T cells sorted from blood. The sample's subset: CD45RA-negative fraction. This clonotype was obtained from a woman aged 25 to 39 in good health. The V and J genes are TRBV30 and TRBJ1-1, with no clear D. The CDR3 sequence: CAWDRGNTEAFF. Written as DNA, the CDR3 is TGTGCCTGGGATCGGGGGAACACTGAAGCTTTCTTT.